This T cell receptor (beta chain) was retrieved from a study of shared clonotypes between healthy human individuals (dated by TCRdb to 2019 to 2021). Study-wide context: A couple of women and a few men aged 18 to 49 years were included in the cohort. Per donor, leukapheresis produced somewhere between about 0.85 and 8.9 billion PBMCs. For each donor, CD4 naive and CD4 memory were each run on three plates, CD8 naive on two plates, and CD8 memory on one plate. To increase sequencing depth and limit assay-specific biases, TCR repertoire library preparation and sequencing were carried out by different laboratories using diverse techniques. To estimate repertoire size and how much clonotype sharing occurs between individuals, the study deeply sequenced the blood TCR repertoires of 5 or 6 healthy adults.

Reading the germline V gene (reference sequence) gives CDR1 MNHEY and CDR2 SMNVEV. Trimming costs V 7 bases and J 0 bases, and their ends lie 16 bases apart. There are 16 amino acids in the CDR3, from cysteine to phenylalanine inclusive. Left in the record is the CDR3 DNA by itself, 48 bases read in frame from the first base. On the study overall, not on this receptor specifically: Higher generation probabilities were observed for clonotypes shared by all four sorted-subset donors than for non-shared clonotypes. Estimated clonotype richness was generally larger for naive than for memory subsets. Because the study included a small number of donors, the genetic and exposure-history diversity represented was limited. Sampling was limited to blood, and TCR repertoires in tissue likely differ from TCR repertoires in blood. Based on pairwise subsampling, the degree of clonotype sharing among donors was expected to be affected by sequencing depth. When several donors were compared, the shared fraction of clonotypes was about 5% for naive CD4, 3.5% to 4% for naive CD8, roughly 2.3% for memory CD4, and 0.3% to 0.5% for memory CD8. Even with the large sequencing depth, rarefaction of the sorted-subset datasets indicated that sequencing was incomplete.

The table lists this clone with a count of one. There is no known antigen for this receptor. Within one base of it there is no much larger clone, and no base qualities were kept. TCR CDR3 regions were amplified from genomic DNA by multiplex PCR using the deep immunoSEQ assay. For each cell subset, the extracted genomic DNA was distributed evenly across all wells of several immunoSEQ 96-well plates, and each plate served as one replicate. For sorted subsets, approximately 210 ng of genomic DNA, equivalent to roughly 33,000 T cell genomes, went into each replicate PCR. Purified libraries were measured with a Qubit 3.0 fluorometer, size-checked on a Bioanalyzer 2100, and measured again with the KAPA Library Quantification kit. A separate single-read 150-cycle Illumina NextSeq 550 flow cell was used to sequence each immunoSEQ 96-well plate. The source study handled its data this way. The immunoSEQ output contained only junctional sequences without quality scores, so filtering could not match that applied to full-length reads. Sequences were annotated with PyIR, a Python wrapper for IgBLAST v1.9, using IMGT germline references to assign V/J genes and CDR3. Reads were filtered out if the reads had weak V/J assignments (E-value above 1e-6), no CDR3, stop codons, out-of-frame junctions, or ambiguous translated residues. V3J clonotypes were defined as sequences sharing an identical inferred V gene, J gene, and CDR3 amino acid sequence. Percentage overlap between repertoires was calculated by dividing the number of shared unique clonotypes by the size of the smaller repertoire. RTK rarefaction, the Chao1 estimator, and Recon v2.1 estimates of unobserved clonotypes were used to assess repertoire richness. OLGA was used to compute generation probabilities for all TCRbeta clonotypes that the gDNA method yielded from a handful of donors. The table was pulled from immuneACCESS by TCRdb, which kept in-frame rearrangements only. Such tables lose some clones; where checked, under half of the loss comes from unresolved V genes, and the rest has no known cause. V and J calls and clone size follow that table, whereas D and trimming were derived from the DNA. This sample holds about 1.5 million clones; 95% to 99% were observed only once. Less than 0.55% of the sample comes from the top ten.

Healthy HIV-negative adults with no recently reported acute infections or vaccinations were included as donors. Every donor was a Caucasian adult living in Nashville, Tennessee, USA. CD4+ T cells were enriched by magnetic negative selection, after which naive cells were positively selected on CD45RA and the negative fraction was taken as the memory subset. Blood was obtained by leukapheresis, after which PBMCs were separated by Ficoll-Histopaque density gradient centrifugation and cryopreserved in liquid nitrogen vapor phase. Purity and quantity of every magnetically sorted T cell population were checked by analytical flow cytometry. Each sorted fraction had its genomic DNA isolated and then quantified by UV absorbance on a Nanodrop 2000c.

Sample: naive CD4+ T cells sorted from blood. The cell subset or site tag for this specimen amounts to: CD45RA+ positively selected. The rearranged chain carries TRBV27 and TRBJ1-5; TRBD1 might be the D gene, on 5 matching bases. This receptor was obtained from a man between 25 and 39 years old in good health. The nucleotide sequence reads TGTGCCAGCAATATCCTTACGGGGGATAGCAATCAGCCCCAGCATTTT. Its product reads: CASNILTGDSNQPQHF.